These T cell receptor beta chains were read from a single sample in a study of T-cell memory formation after mild COVID-19. TCRdb redid the calling of the 5' RACE reads with MiXCR, one entry per CDR3 protein. Of about 130,000 distinct CDR3 sequences detected, approximately 6.2% appear once; the ten largest clones hold approximately 2.1%. Sequencing was performed on PBMCs or a T cell subset sorted from them (not recorded which). These receptors all stem from an adult woman who had mild COVID-19 (a few samples of this study predate the infection). Cell type and time point are not known. CDR3s include the opening cysteine and the closing phenylalanine or tryptophan. A D gene is named only where the DNA matches it firmly. Only some rows state a clone size, as once, few, many or a class for expanded clones.

CDR3nt	CDR3aa	j_gene	abundance	d_gene	v_gene
TGCGCCAGCAGCTTGGTTGGAGGGGACTACACCGGGGAGCTGTTTTTT	CASSLVGGDYTGELFF	TRBJ2-2	many	-	TRBV5-1
TGCAGCGTTGATGAGGGAGAGGGGTACTCTGGAAACACCATATATTTT	CSVDEGEGYSGNTIYF	TRBJ1-3	-	-	TRBV29-1
TGCAGCGGCGATATTACAGGGGCTGGCACATATACGCAGTATTTT	CSGDITGAGTYTQYF	TRBJ2-3	few	TRBD1	TRBV29-1
TGTGCCAGCAGCCAAGACGAGCCCAGCTCCTACAATGAGCAGTTCTTC	CASSQDEPSSYNEQFF	TRBJ2-1	many	-	TRBV4-2
TGTGCCAGCAGCGAAACTAGTGCGGGCACAGATACGCAGTATTTT	CASSETSAGTDTQYF	TRBJ2-3	-	-	TRBV9
TGTGCCAGCAGCCAAGAATGGACTAGCGGGAGCATGGATTACTACGAGCAGTACTTC	CASSQEWTSGSMDYYEQYF	TRBJ2-7	-	TRBD2	TRBV4-2
TGTGCCAGCAGCTTACAGGGTGAGATGTCCTACGAGCAGTACTTC	CASSLQGEMSYEQYF	TRBJ2-7	many	-	TRBV13
TGTGCCAGCAGCTTATCGCCTGGCACAGATACGCAGTATTTT	CASSLSPGTDTQYF	TRBJ2-3	many	-	TRBV7-7
TGTGCCAGCAGTAGAGAGGGGGATACGCAGTATTTT	CASSREGDTQYF	TRBJ2-3	-	-	TRBV12-3/TRBV12-4
TGTGCCAGCAGCCGCAGATTACTAGCGGCCTTAGAGACCCAGTACTTC	CASSRRLLAALETQYF	TRBJ2-5	-	TRBD2	TRBV7-9
TGCGCCAGCAGCTTGGCTAGCGGGGGAAACACAGATACGCAGTATTTT	CASSLASGGNTDTQYF	TRBJ2-3	many	TRBD2	TRBV5-1
TGTGCCAGCAGCGTAGGCGGAGGGGGGCCCGGGACCTATGGCTACACCTTC	CASSVGGGGPGTYGYTF	TRBJ1-2	few	-	TRBV9